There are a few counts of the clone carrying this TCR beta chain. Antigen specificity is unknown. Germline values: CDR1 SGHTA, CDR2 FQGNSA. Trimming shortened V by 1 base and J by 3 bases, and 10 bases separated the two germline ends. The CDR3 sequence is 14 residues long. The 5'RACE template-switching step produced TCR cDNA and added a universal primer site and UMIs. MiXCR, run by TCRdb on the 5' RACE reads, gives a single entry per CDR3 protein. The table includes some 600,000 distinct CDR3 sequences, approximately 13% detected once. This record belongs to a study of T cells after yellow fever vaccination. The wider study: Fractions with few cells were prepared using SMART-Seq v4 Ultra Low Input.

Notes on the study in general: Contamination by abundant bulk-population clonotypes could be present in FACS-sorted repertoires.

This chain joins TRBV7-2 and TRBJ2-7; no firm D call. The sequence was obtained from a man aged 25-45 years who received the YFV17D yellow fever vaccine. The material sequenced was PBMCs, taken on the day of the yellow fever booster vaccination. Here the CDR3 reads CASSLVTEIYEQYF. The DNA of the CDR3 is TGTGCCAGCAGCTTAGTCACAGAAATCTACGAGCAGTACTTC.